Shown below are 8 T cell receptor beta chains from a single sample sequenced in a study of blood T cell repertoires in COVID-19. The table came from immunoSEQ multiplex PCR; TCRdb's copy has only in-frame clones and leaves some out. The sample includes 170,000 or so clones, around 83% of them seen just once. The sequencing sample was made of PBMCs or T cells enriched from blood (not recorded which). Source of these receptors: a man aged 40-49 years who had recovered from COVID-19.

The chain employs TRBV28 and TRBJ1-5; possible D gene TRBD1, 5 bases. Germline loops: CDR1 MDHEN, CDR2 SYDVKM. This CDR3 is built from 17 residues. With 7 bases removed from V and 7 bases from J, the gap between germline ends came to 26 bases. The CDR3 protein is CASILSTGTPKGQPQHF. The CDR3, as DNA: TGTGCCAGCATTCTCTCCACGGGGACTCCGAAGGGGCAGCCCCAGCATTTT.

The CDR3 sequence is CASSPDRNTGELFF. In nucleotides, the CDR3 is TGTGCCAGCAGCCCTGACAGAAACACCGGGGAGCTGTTTTTT. The chain has TRBV7-9 and TRBJ2-2; a possible D gene is TRBD1 (5 bases). Deletions cut 5 bases from V and 2 bases from J, with 9 bases between. Per the germline V gene, CDR1 is SEHNR and CDR2 is FQNEAQ (reference sequence). This CDR3 has 14 amino acids.

This clone was detected a few times. This chain links TRBV28 with TRBJ2-1; a possible D gene is TRBD1 (5 bases). The CDR3 runs to 15 residues. Trimming removed 6 bases from V and 0 bases from J, with 12 bases in between. The germline V gene has CDR1 MDHEN and CDR2 SYDVKM. The CDR3 region is CASSYRRSSYNEQFF. CDR3 nucleotide sequence: TGTGCCAGCAGCTACAGGCGGAGCTCCTACAATGAGCAGTTCTTC.

The chain recombines TRBV9 with TRBJ1-1; D may be TRBD1 (5 bases). Trimming took off 5 bases at V and 0 bases at J, with 14 bases between the two ends. The CDR3 is 15 amino acids. Germline loops: CDR1 SGDLS, CDR2 YYNGEE. CDR3 coding DNA: TGTGCCAGCAGTGTACAAGCAGGGATGAACACTGAAGCTTTCTTT. Translation gives CASSVQAGMNTEAFF.

This clone was recorded once. The chain uses TRBV5-1 and TRBJ2-2; 7 nucleotides agree with TRBD2. V lost 2 bases to trimming and J lost 5 bases; unmatched junction nucleotides: 9. This CDR3 has 16 residues. Germline V CDR1 and CDR2: SGHRS, YFSETQ. The CDR3: CASSLAPWEGTGELFF. DNA of the CDR3: TGCGCCAGCAGCTTAGCCCCCTGGGAGGGAACCGGGGAGCTGTTTTTT.

CDR3 region: CASSPGQRPYNEQFF. The CDR3 DNA sequence: TGTGCCAGCAGCCCGGGACAGCGACCCTACAATGAGCAGTTCTTC. This chain connects TRBV3-1 (or the pseudogene TRBV3-2) to TRBJ2-1; TRBD1 matches 7 bases. Germline CDR1 reads LGHDT; CDR2 reads YNNKEL (reference sequence). This CDR3 has 15 amino acids. V dropped 4 bases and J dropped 2; count of bases not matched to a gene: 5.

The chain uses TRBV2 and TRBJ1-3; 7 bases line up with TRBD1. This CDR3 contains 14 residues. Germline assignment: CDR1 SNHLY and CDR2 FYNNEI. V lost 6 bases to trimming and J lost 4 bases; unmatched junction nucleotides: 6. DNA for the CDR3: TGTGCCAGCAGCTCGACAGGGAGCGGAAACACCATATATTTT. Protein sequence: CASSSTGSGNTIYF.

The sample holds a few counts of this clone. The chain employs TRBV2 and TRBJ1-2, with D possibly matching TRBD1 (5 bases). This CDR3 region has 14 residues. Germline CDR1 reads SNHLY; CDR2 reads FYNNEI. Deletions cut 4 bases from V and 4 bases from J, with 13 bases between. The CDR3 DNA sequence: TGTGCCAGCAGTGCACGCAGGGAGGCCTATGGCTACACCTTC. Translation: CASSARREAYGYTF.